These 17 T cell receptor beta chains were sequenced from one sample in a study of cytomegalovirus exposure and HLA in healthy donors. Amplification used 60 Vbeta primers and 13 Jbeta primers. The protocol was immunoSEQ multiplex PCR, while the TCRdb copy is restricted to in-frame clones and leaves out a portion. Of around 200,000 clones listed, approximately 79% are singletons. The sequenced sample was PBMCs. All receptors derive from a young woman in good health and CMV-seronegative.

The rearrangement links TRBV5-6 to TRBJ2-3; D ambiguous. V was pared by 4 bases and J by 0 bases, with 9 bases between. The germline V gene has CDR1 SGHDT and CDR2 YYEEEE. The CDR3 is made up of 14 amino acids. CDR3 nucleotides: TGTGCCAGCAGCCAAATGGGCAGCACAGATACGCAGTATTTT. Residues: CASSQMGSTDTQYF.

The CDR3 loop is CASSLPGLGGTEAFF. The CDR3 coding sequence is TGTGCCAGCAGCTTGCCGGGATTGGGGGGCACTGAAGCTTTCTTT. The V call is TRBV11-2, the J call TRBJ1-1; possible D gene TRBD1, 5 bases. This CDR3 region has 15 residues. Germline values: CDR1 SGHAT, CDR2 FQNNGV. Between the trimmed V and J ends, which lost 3 bases and 4 bases, there was a span of 15 bases.

The chain couples TRBV6-5 to TRBJ1-1; no reliable D call. CDR3 size: 13 residues. V lost 5 bases and J lost 1, with 8 bases in between. CDR1 MNHEY and CDR2 SVGAGI come from the germline V gene. In nucleotides, the CDR3 is TGTGCCAGCAGTAACAGTACGAACACTGAAGCTTTCTTT. Encoded protein: CASSNSTNTEAFF.

This sequence joins TRBV5-1 and TRBJ2-3, with D perhaps matching TRBD1 (5 bases). The CDR3 covers 15 residues. V was clipped by 0 bases and J by 1 base, with 9 bases between them. Germline values: CDR1 SGHRS, CDR2 YFSETQ. The CDR3 loop is CASSLGQGGTDTQYF. The CDR3 nucleotides read TGCGCCAGCAGCTTGGGGCAGGGTGGCACAGATACGCAGTATTTT.

The rearrangement links TRBV5-1 to TRBJ1-1; 10 bases agree with TRBD1. With 5 bases clipped from V and 12 bases from J, the junction kept 13 bases outside the gene matches. The germline V gene encodes CDR1 SGHRS and CDR2 YFSETQ. This CDR3 spans 14 amino acids. CDR3 bases: TGCGCCAGCAGGTCCGAGACAGGGGGCGATGGGACTTTCTTT. Residues: CASRSETGGDGTFF.

The V and J genes are TRBV19 and TRBJ1-1; D is uncertain. The germline V gene has CDR1 LNHDA and CDR2 SQIVND (reference sequence). Trimming pared 4 bases from V and 3 bases from J, leaving 9 bases between. This CDR3 contains 13 residues. CDR3 sequence reads: CASSSGLYTEAFF. CDR3 DNA sequence: TGTGCCAGTAGTAGTGGGCTGTACACTGAAGCTTTCTTT.

The chain uses TRBV7-2 and TRBJ2-3; TRBD1 matches 9 bases. This CDR3 is built from 15 residues. Germline lookup yields CDR1 SGHTA and CDR2 FQGNSA. After removal of 2 bases from V and 6 bases from J, the junction contained 6 bases not matched to a gene. The CDR3 nucleotides read TGTGCCAGCAGCTTAAGACAGGGGGGGGACGATACGCAGTATTTT. This encodes CASSLRQGGDDTQYF.

The chain recombines TRBV28 with TRBJ1-6, with 8 bases identical to TRBD1. CDR3 size: 15 residues. Germline CDR1 reads MDHEN; CDR2 reads SYDVKM. The V and J ends lost 2 bases and 9 bases, in that order; junction bases with no gene match: 6. This chain's CDR3 is CASSLGQGYRSPLHF. The CDR3 coding sequence is TGTGCCAGCAGTTTAGGACAGGGCTATCGTTCACCCCTCCACTTT.

As regards this clone: Mismatch with germline at one junction end may stem from a read error. The genes are TRBV7-9 and TRBJ1-3; no reliable D call. This CDR3 is built from 16 residues. The germline V gene encodes CDR1 SEHNR and CDR2 FQNEAQ (reference sequence). The CDR3 DNA follows: TGTTCCAGCAGCTTTCAACAGCGGGGTTCTGGAAACACCATATATTTT. It yields the protein CSSSFQQRGSGNTIYF.

The chain carries TRBV4-3 and TRBJ1-2, with D tentatively TRBD1 (5 bases). V was trimmed by 1 base and J by 4 bases, leaving 13 bases between them. CDR3 size: 15 residues. Germline V gene sequence: CDR1 LGHNA, CDR2 YSLEER. In DNA, the CDR3 is TGCGCCAGCAGCCAAGGGAAGACAGCGGGCTATGGCTACACCTTC. Translated: CASSQGKTAGYGYTF.

The genes are TRBV4-2 and TRBJ2-2; 7 nucleotides match TRBD1. The CDR3 is 18 amino acids. The germline gives CDR1 LGHNA, CDR2 YNFKEQ. Germline trimming cut 0 bases from V and 3 bases from J; bases unmatched to any gene: 10. The CDR3 spells CASSQDLGGQAHTGELFF. Written as DNA, the CDR3 is TGTGCCAGCAGCCAAGATCTCGGAGGACAGGCTCACACCGGGGAGCTGTTTTTT.

This chain links TRBV15 with TRBJ2-1, with 12 nucleotides matching TRBD1. The CDR3 has 16 residues. Germline values: CDR1 LNHNV, CDR2 YYDKDF (reference sequence). Trimming took 5 bases from V and 7 from J; bases not matched to a gene: 9. This chain's CDR3 is CATSPLGTGGLNEQFF. As DNA, the CDR3 is TGTGCCACCAGCCCCCTCGGGACAGGGGGCTTGAATGAGCAGTTCTTC.

The gene calls are TRBV2 and TRBJ2-7, with 7 bases matching TRBD1. Per germline, CDR1 SNHLY and CDR2 FYNNEI. J gave up 7 bases and V 3 bases, and 6 bases lay outside the gene matches. The CDR3 runs to 13 residues. The CDR3 bases are TGTGCCAGCAGTGATGTGGCCAGGGGGGAGCAGTACTTC. Protein: CASSDVARGEQYF.

This chain connects TRBV19 to TRBJ2-5, with D possibly being TRBD1 (6 bases). Germline V gene lookup returns CDR1 LNHDA and CDR2 SQIVND (reference sequence). V was shortened by 4 bases and J by 5 bases, with 14 bases between the two germline ends. The CDR3 covers 14 residues. The CDR3 region has the DNA TGTGCCAGTAGTACCGGACAGACTTTCGAGACCCAGTACTTC. Protein product: CASSTGQTFETQYF.

The J gene is TRBJ1-2, the V gene TRBV6-1; D may be TRBD1 (5 bases). CDR3 length equals 15 residues. V was cut by 6 bases and J by 4 bases, with 18 bases left in between. Germline V lookup: CDR1 MNHNS, CDR2 SASEGT. CDR3 in DNA: TGTGCCAGCAGGGTAGACAGTCTACTACGCTATGGCTACACCTTC. Translating gives CASRVDSLLRYGYTF.

The rearrangement joins TRBV5-4 to TRBJ2-3; 7 nucleotides line up with TRBD2. The CDR3 runs 17 residues. CDR1 is SGHNT and CDR2 is YYREEE in the germline V gene (reference sequence). Trimming at V came to 0 bases and at J to 3 bases, leaving 10 bases not matched to a gene. The CDR3 spells CASSLAKGGGQTDTQYF. CDR3 bases: TGTGCCAGCAGCTTGGCCAAGGGCGGGGGTCAGACAGATACGCAGTATTTT.

This chain uses TRBV5-1 with TRBJ1-1, with 8 bases lining up with TRBD1. Germline V lookup: CDR1 SGHRS, CDR2 YFSETQ. The V and J ends lost 4 bases and 2 bases, in that order; junction bases with no gene match: 16. There are 18 residues in the CDR3. The DNA of the CDR3 is TGCGCCAGCAGCCAACCCTTACAAGCAGGGGGCTTCAACACTGAAGCTTTCTTT. Amino acid sequence: CASSQPLQAGGFNTEAFF.